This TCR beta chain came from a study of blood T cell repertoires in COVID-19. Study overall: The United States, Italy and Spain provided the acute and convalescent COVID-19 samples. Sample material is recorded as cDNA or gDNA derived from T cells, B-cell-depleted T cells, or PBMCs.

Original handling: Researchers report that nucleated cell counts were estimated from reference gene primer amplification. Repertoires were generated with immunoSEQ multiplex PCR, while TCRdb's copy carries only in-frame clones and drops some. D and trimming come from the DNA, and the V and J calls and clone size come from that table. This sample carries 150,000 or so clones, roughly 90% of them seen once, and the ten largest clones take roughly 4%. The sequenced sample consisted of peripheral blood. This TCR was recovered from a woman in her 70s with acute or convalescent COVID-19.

CDR3 region: CASSAARLYQETQYF. The DNA of the CDR3 is TGTGCCAGCAGTGCAGCCCGACTGTACCAAGAGACCCAGTACTTC. V is TRBV25-1 and J is TRBJ2-5; D is unresolved. CDR1 MGHDK and CDR2 SYGVNS come from the germline V gene. This CDR3 region has 15 residues. With 4 bases removed from V and 0 bases from J, the gap between germline ends came to 12 bases.